This T cell receptor (beta chain) was obtained from a study of CD8+ T cells in alopecia areata. Across the whole study: Scoring of severity for treated patients was based on percentage of affected scalp area.

The treatment: oral pan-JAK inhibitor, 5-10 mg twice daily. Findings and caveats of the study: Patients shared TCRs less clearly than mice did, possibly owing to HLA.

cDNA reverse transcribed from extracted RNA served as the sequencing template. This table comes from immunoSEQ multiplex PCR, and its TCRdb copy is limited to in-frame clones, with some not included. In the table there are about 190,000 clones, about three fifths of which are singletons. This clone came up a few times. Its specificity is not known. The source material was CD4+ T cells sorted from blood, sampled at week 24, from a patient treated with tofacitinib. The sequence derives from a human donor with alopecia areata.

The CDR3 loop reads CASTLERDVFYF. Written as DNA, the CDR3 is TGTGCCAGCACTCTGGAGCGGGACGTCTTTTACTTC. The rearrangement uses TRBV2 and TRBJ2-7, with 7 bases fitting TRBD2. From germline, CDR1 is SNHLY and CDR2 FYNNEI. With 7 bases clipped from V and 13 bases from J, the junction kept 13 bases outside the gene matches. The CDR3 runs to 12 residues.